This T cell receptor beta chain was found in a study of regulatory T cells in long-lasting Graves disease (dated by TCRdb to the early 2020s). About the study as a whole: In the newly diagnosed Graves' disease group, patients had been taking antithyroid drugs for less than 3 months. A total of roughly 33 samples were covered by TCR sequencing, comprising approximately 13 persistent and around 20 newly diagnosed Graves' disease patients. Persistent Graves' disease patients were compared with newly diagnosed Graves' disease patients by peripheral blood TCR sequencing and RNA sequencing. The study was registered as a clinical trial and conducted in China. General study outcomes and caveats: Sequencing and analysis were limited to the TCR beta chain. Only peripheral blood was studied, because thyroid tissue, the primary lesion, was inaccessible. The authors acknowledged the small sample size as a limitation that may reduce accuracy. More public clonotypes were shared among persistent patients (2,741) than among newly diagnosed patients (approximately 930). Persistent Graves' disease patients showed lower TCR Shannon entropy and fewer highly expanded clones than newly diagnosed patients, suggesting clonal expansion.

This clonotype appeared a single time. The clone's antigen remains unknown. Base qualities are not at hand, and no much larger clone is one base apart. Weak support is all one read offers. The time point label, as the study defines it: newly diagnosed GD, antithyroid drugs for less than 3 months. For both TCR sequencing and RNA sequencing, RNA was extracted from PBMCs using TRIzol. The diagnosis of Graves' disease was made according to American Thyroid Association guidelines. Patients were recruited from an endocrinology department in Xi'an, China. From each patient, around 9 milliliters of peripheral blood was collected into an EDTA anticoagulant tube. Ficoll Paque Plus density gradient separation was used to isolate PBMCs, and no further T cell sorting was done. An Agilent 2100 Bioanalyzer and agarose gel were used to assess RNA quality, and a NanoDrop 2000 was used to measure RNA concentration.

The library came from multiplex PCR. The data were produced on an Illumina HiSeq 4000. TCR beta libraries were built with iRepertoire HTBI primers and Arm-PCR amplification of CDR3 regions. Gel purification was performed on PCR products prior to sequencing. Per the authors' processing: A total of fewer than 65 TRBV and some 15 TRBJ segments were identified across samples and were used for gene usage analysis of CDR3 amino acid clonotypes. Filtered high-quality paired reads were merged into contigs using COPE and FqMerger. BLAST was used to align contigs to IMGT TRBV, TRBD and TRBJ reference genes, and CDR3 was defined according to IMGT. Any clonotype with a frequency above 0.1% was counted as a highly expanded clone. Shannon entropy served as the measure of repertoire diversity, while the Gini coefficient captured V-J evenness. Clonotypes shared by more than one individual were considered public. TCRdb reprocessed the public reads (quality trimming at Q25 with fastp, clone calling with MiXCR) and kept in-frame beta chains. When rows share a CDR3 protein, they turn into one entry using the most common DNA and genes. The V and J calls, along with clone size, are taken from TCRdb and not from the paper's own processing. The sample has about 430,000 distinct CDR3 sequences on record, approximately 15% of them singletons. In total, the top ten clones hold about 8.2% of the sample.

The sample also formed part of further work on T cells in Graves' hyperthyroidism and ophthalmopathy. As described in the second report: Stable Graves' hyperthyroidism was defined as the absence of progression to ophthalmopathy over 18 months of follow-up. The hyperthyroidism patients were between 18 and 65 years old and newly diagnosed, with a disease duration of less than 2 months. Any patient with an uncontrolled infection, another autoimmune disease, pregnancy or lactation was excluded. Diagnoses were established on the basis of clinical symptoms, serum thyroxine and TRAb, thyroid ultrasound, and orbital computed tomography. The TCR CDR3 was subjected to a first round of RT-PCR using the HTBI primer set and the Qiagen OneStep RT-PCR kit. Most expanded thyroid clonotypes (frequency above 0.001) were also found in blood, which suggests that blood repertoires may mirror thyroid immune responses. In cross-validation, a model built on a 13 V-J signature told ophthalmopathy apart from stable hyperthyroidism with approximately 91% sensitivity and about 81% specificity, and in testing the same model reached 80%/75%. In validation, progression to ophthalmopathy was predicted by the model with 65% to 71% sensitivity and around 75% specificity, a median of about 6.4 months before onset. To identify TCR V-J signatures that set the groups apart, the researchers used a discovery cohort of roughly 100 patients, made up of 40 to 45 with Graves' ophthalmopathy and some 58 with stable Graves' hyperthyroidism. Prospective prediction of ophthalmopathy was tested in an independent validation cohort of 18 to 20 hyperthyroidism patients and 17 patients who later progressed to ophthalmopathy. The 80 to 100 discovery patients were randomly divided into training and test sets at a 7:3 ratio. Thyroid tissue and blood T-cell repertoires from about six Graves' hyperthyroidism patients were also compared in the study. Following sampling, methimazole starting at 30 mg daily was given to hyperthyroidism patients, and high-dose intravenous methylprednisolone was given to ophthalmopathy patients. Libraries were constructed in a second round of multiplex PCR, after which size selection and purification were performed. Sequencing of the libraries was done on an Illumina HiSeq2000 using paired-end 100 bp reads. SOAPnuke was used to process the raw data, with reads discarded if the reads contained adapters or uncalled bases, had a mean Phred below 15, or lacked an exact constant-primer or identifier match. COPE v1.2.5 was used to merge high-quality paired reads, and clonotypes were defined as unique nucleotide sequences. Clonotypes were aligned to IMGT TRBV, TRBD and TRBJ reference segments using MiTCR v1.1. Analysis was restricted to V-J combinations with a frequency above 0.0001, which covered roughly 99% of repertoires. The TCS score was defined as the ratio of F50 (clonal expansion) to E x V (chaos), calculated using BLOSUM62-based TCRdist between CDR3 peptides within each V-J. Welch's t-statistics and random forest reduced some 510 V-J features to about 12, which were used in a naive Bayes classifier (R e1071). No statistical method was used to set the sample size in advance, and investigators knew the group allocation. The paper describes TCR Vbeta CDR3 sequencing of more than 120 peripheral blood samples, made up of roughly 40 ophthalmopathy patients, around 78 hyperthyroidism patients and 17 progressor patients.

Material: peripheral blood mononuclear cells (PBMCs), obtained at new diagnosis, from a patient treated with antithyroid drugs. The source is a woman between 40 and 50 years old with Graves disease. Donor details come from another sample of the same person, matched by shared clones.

Read as DNA, the sequence is TGTGCCAGCAGCCCGACGACAGGGAGGGATGGCTACACCTTC. It encodes CASSPTTGRDGYTF. Recombination joined TRBV12-3 or TRBV12-4 with TRBJ1-2; a stretch of 7 junction bases matches TRBD1. Spanning cysteine to phenylalanine, the CDR3 consists of 14 amino acids. Of the read, only the CDR3 DNA is kept; its 42 bases are in frame from base 1. The junction shows trimming of 6 bases on V and 6 bases on J, and the gene matches do not reach 10 bases of it.